This TCR beta chain originates from a study of T cell repertoires in cytomegalovirus infection. About the research overall: CMV infection and matching HLA type were both indicated by public TCR beta signatures. Whole-study findings and limits: CMV carriers with the relevant HLA were identified by cumulative public TCR beta family frequency. In two of eight donors, the top clonotype was HLA-C-restricted CMV-specific.

Ten or more counts support this clonotype. Its antigen is not known. Trimming removed 3 bases at V and 7 bases at J, with 13 bases between. The CDR3 contains 13 residues. CDR1 and CDR2 from the germline V gene are MDHEN and SYDVKM. Each CDR3 protein is one row after TCRdb ran MiXCR on the reads. The data show 300,000 or so distinct CDR3 sequences, 9.6% seen once. The receptor's source is a human donor in good health (CMV status not recorded). Some clones in this sample may be carry-over from other donors' samples. Sample: PBMCs. The V and J genes are TRBV28 and TRBJ2-7, with D possibly being TRBD1 or TRBD2 (5 bases each). The CDR3 reads CASSFEGLGEQYV. The DNA for the CDR3 is TGTGCCAGCAGTTTCGAGGGGTTGGGTGAGCAGTACGTC.